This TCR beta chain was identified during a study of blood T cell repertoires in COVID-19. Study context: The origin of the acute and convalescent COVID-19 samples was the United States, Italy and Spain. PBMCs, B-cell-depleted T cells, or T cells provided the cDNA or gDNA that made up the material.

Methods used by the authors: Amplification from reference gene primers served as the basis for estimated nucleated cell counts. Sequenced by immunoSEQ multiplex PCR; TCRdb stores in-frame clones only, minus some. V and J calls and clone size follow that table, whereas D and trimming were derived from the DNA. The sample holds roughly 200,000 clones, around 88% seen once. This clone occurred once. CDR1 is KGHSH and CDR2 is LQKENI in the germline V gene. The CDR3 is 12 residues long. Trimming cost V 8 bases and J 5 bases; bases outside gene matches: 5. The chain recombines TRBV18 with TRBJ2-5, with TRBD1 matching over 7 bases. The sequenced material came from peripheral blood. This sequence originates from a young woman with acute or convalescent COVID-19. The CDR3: CASHRGAETQYF. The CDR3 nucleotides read TGTGCCAGCCACAGGGGCGCGGAGACCCAGTACTTC.